This is a list of T cell receptor beta chains from one sample in a study of OX40 agonist ivuxolimab in advanced cancers. Libraries were prepared by immunoSEQ multiplex PCR; TCRdb keeps only in-frame clonotypes and omits some of them. The sample has over 40,000 clones, less than 90% seen once. Here the sequenced sample was CD4+ or CD8+ T cells sorted from blood, taken in a trial of the OX40 agonist ivuxolimab. These receptors all stem from an adult with an advanced solid tumor such as melanoma, head and neck, liver or kidney cancer. Both conserved end residues are part of each CDR3. A D gene is named only where the DNA matches it firmly. Clone size, where shown, is once, few, many, or a class for clones that have expanded.

CDR3aa,CDR3nt,j_gene,abundance,v_gene,d_gene
CASSEQTGGRAGYTF,TGTGCCAGCAGTGAACAGACAGGGGGTAGAGCTGGCTACACCTTC,TRBJ1-2,NA,TRBV25-1,TRBD1
CASSVGSSYNEQFF,TGTGCCAGCAGCGTAGGGTCATCCTACAATGAGCAGTTCTTC,TRBJ2-1,NA,TRBV9,NA
CASSLDIKGTDTQYF,TGCGCCAGCAGCCTGGACATTAAGGGCACAGATACGCAGTATTTT,TRBJ2-3,NA,TRBV4-3,NA
CSVEPVPQGTTYEQYF,TGCAGCGTTGAACCGGTCCCACAGGGAACGACCTACGAGCAGTACTTC,TRBJ2-7,NA,TRBV29-1,NA
CASSVGAGHRTEAFF,TGTGCCAGCAGCGTAGGGGCCGGACACCGAACCGAAGCTTTCTTT,TRBJ1-1,NA,TRBV9,NA
CASSSGSLHNEQFF,TGTGCCAGCTCTAGCGGGAGTCTGCACAATGAGCAGTTCTTC,TRBJ2-1,NA,TRBV7-8,TRBD2
CASSRPLYNEQYF,TGTGCCAGCAGCCGCCCTTTGTACAACGAGCAGTACTTC,TRBJ2-7,once,TRBV5-6,NA
CASSEVLNNEQFF,TGTGCCAGCAGTGAAGTCCTGAACAATGAGCAGTTCTTC,TRBJ2-1,NA,TRBV6-1,NA
CASSYSAEGGGQYF,TGTGCCAGCAGTTACTCAGCAGAGGGAGGGGGGCAGTACTTC,TRBJ2-7,NA,TRBV6-5,NA
CASSVDPIGDVGNYGYTF,TGTGCCAGCAGCGTAGATCCCATAGGGGATGTAGGTAACTATGGCTACACCTTC,TRBJ1-2,NA,TRBV9,NA
CASSEMGHLRPQHF,TGTGCCAGCAGTGAGATGGGACACTTGCGGCCCCAGCATTTT,TRBJ1-5,NA,TRBV2,NA
CASKKDREGEAFF,TGTGCCAGCAAGAAGGACAGGGAAGGTGAAGCTTTCTTT,TRBJ1-1,NA,TRBV2,TRBD1
CASSLESGLNTEAFF,TGTGCCAGCAGTTTAGAATCGGGCCTTAACACTGAAGCTTTCTTT,TRBJ1-1,NA,TRBV27,NA